This T cell receptor (beta chain) was observed in a study of T-cell memory formation after mild COVID-19. Points from the study as a whole: Whereas later expanders leaned CD4+, clones contracting day 15 to 85 showed a balanced CD4/CD8 makeup.

One entry per CDR3 protein results from TCRdb running MiXCR on the 5' RACE reads. The table has about 200,000 distinct CDR3 sequences, just over 9.5% seen once. V gave up 1 base and J gave up 4 bases, with 7 bases separating them. CDR3 length: 13 residues. The germline V gene encodes CDR1 MDHEN and CDR2 SYDVKM. Concerning this clonotype itself: Its antigen remains unidentified.

What was sequenced was PBMCs or a T cell subset sorted from them (not recorded which). The TCR comes from a man aged 18 to 30 who had mild COVID-19 (a few samples of this study predate the infection). Cell type and time point are not known. The chain carries TRBV28 and TRBJ1-1; D is uncertain. For the CDR3, the DNA is TGTGCCAGCAGTTTATCGCCATTCACTGAAGCTTTCTTT. Protein sequence: CASSLSPFTEAFF.